Following are 17 T cell receptor beta chains from one sample sequenced in a study of blood T cell repertoires in COVID-19. Some clones are missing from TCRdb's copy, which holds only in-frame ones; the method was immunoSEQ multiplex PCR. The sample has some 350,000 clones, around nine tenths seen once; the top ten hold more than 5%. The specimen was PBMCs or T cells enriched from blood (not recorded which). Source of these receptors: a man younger than 45 who had recovered from COVID-19.

The chain joins TRBV7-3 to TRBJ1-6; a possible D gene is TRBD1 (5 bases). The CDR3 is 14 amino acids. Germline CDR1 and CDR2: SGHTA and FQGTGA. V was shortened by 5 bases and J by 6 bases, with 11 bases between the two germline ends. As DNA, the CDR3 is TGTGCCAGCAGCCCGGGACTCCCTAATTCACCCCTCCACTTT. Translated: CASSPGLPNSPLHF.

The V gene is TRBV30, the J gene TRBJ2-7; the D gene is possibly TRBD1 (5 bases). Germline-derived CDR1 and CDR2 are GTSNPN and SVGIG (reference sequence). The CDR3 extends over 12 amino acids. Between the trimmed V and J ends, which lost 4 bases and 5 bases, there was a span of 12 bases. CDR3 residues: CAWIPRANEQYF. In DNA form, the CDR3 reads TGTGCCTGGATCCCCAGGGCCAACGAGCAGTACTTC. Full variable domain (outside the CDR3, taken from reference TRBV30 and TRBJ2-7): SQTIHQWPATLVQPVGSPLSLECTVEGTSNPNLYWYRQAAGRGLQLLFYSVGIGQISSEVPQNLSASRPQDRQFILSSKKLLLSDSGFYLCAWIPRANEQYFGPGTRLTVT.

This chain joins TRBV15 and TRBJ1-1; 8 bases fit TRBD1. J was trimmed by 0 bases and V by 2 bases; bases with no gene match: 2. This CDR3 is 15 amino acids long. Germline loops: CDR1 LNHNV, CDR2 YYDKDF (reference sequence). CDR3 loop: CATSRQGAVNTEAFF. The CDR3 DNA follows: TGTGCCACCAGCAGACAGGGGGCAGTGAACACTGAAGCTTTCTTT.

The chain couples TRBV27 to TRBJ1-5; TRBD1 matches at 7 bases. With 7 bases clipped from V and 2 bases from J, the junction kept 8 bases outside the gene matches. CDR3 length equals 15 residues. CDR1 is MNHEY, CDR2 SMNVEV, per germline (reference sequence). CDR3: CASTAQGSGNQPQHF. DNA for the CDR3: TGTGCCAGCACCGCACAGGGGAGCGGCAATCAGCCCCAGCATTTT.

The chain recombines TRBV14 with TRBJ2-2; TRBD1 aligns across 8 bases. CDR1 is SGHDN and CDR2 is FVKESK in the germline V gene. The V and J ends lost 4 bases and 1 base, in that order; junction bases with no gene match: 2. This CDR3 is built from 15 residues. Here the CDR3 DNA reads TGTGCCAGCAGCCGGACAGGGTTGAACACCGGGGAGCTGTTTTTT. Its protein product is CASSRTGLNTGELFF.

CDR3 DNA sequence: TGTGCCACCGCAGGGGGCTCTGGAAACACCATATATTTT. Translating it yields CATAGGSGNTIYF. J is TRBJ1-3 and V is TRBV5-4; 7 bases align to TRBD1. Trimming took 9 bases from V and 0 from J; bases not matched to a gene: 3. There are 13 residues in the CDR3. Germline loops: CDR1 SGHNT, CDR2 YYREEE (reference sequence).

The V call is TRBV19, the J call TRBJ2-2; possibly TRBD1 for D (6 bases). Looked up from germline, CDR1 is LNHDA and CDR2 is SQIVND (reference sequence). The CDR3 is 18 amino acids. The V and J ends lost 2 bases and 5 bases respectively, with 21 bases between them. CDR3 nucleotide sequence: TGTGCCAGTAGTATAACCCCGACAGGAGGAGCTTCTACCGGGGAGCTGTTTTTT. Translated: CASSITPTGGASTGELFF.

The chain recombines TRBV7-9 with TRBJ1-2, with D hard to call. CDR1 is SEHNR, CDR2 FQNEAQ, per germline (reference sequence). The V end lost 1 base, the J end lost 6 bases, and 12 bases lay between the germline ends. The CDR3 runs to 14 residues. The CDR3 loop is CASSLGGRQNGYTF. The CDR3 DNA sequence: TGTGCCAGCAGCTTAGGTGGCAGACAAAATGGCTACACCTTC.

V and J are TRBV10-1 and TRBJ2-2; TRBD1 might be the D (5 bases). The CDR3 sequence is 14 residues long. Germline CDR1 reads WNHNN; CDR2 reads SYGVQD (reference sequence). The V end was cut by 4 bases, the J end by 5 bases, with 11 bases between. The CDR3 bases are TGCGCCAGCAGTGCTGGACAATATACCGGGGAGCTGTTTTTT. Translation: CASSAGQYTGELFF.

The chain links TRBV15 to TRBJ2-5; D might be TRBD2 (6 bases). Germline V gene lookup returns CDR1 LNHNV and CDR2 YYDKDF (reference sequence). The CDR3 runs 17 residues. Trimming removed 1 base at V and 0 bases at J, with 15 bases between. The CDR3 spells CATSRGGALSHQETQYF. In DNA form, the CDR3 reads TGTGCCACCAGCAGAGGCGGGGCGTTGTCCCACCAAGAGACCCAGTACTTC.

The chain employs TRBV6-5 and TRBJ1-1, with a possible D match to TRBD1 (6 bases). The CDR3 has 15 residues. Germline values: CDR1 MNHEY, CDR2 SVGAGI. The V gene lost 0 bases and the J gene lost 4 bases, with 12 bases spanning the gap. The CDR3 is CASSYSKDSLTEAFF. The CDR3 nucleotides are TGTGCCAGCAGTTACTCGAAGGACAGTCTCACTGAAGCTTTCTTT.

CDR3: CASSLGSVQETQYF. As DNA, the CDR3 is TGTGCCAGCAGCTTAGGCAGCGTGCAAGAGACCCAGTACTTC. V gene TRBV7-8 combines with J gene TRBJ2-5; no reliable D call. This CDR3 has 14 amino acids. CDR1 is SGHVS and CDR2 is FQNEAQ in the germline V gene. The V end lost 1 base, the J end lost 2 bases, and 8 bases lay between the germline ends.

The chain recombines TRBV6-5 with TRBJ1-3; D is possibly TRBD1 (6 bases). From germline, CDR1 is MNHEY and CDR2 SVGAGI. V shed 4 bases and J shed 5 bases, with 18 bases lying between them. CDR3 length: 16 amino acids. CDR3 loop: CASSSTSGTTRNTIYF. CDR3 nucleotide sequence: TGTGCCAGCAGTTCAACATCGGGGACAACCAGAAACACCATATATTTT.

In this sample, this clone turned up once. The chain combines TRBV12-3 or TRBV12-4 with TRBJ1-4; 8 bases are shared with TRBD1. V shed 6 bases and J 10 bases; nucleotides not matched to a gene: 7. The CDR3 is 13 residues long. The CDR3 DNA reads TGTGCCAGCAGCTCAGGGGGCGCGGGAAAACTGTTTTTT. It is translated as CASSSGGAGKLFF.

The chain combines TRBV3-1 (or the pseudogene TRBV3-2) with TRBJ1-4; 7 positions agree with TRBD1. Trimming at V came to 0 bases and at J to 3 bases, leaving 4 bases not matched to a gene. The germline CDR1 and CDR2 sequences are LGHDT and YNNKEL (reference sequence). CDR3 length equals 16 residues. The CDR3 region has the DNA TGTGCCAGCAGCCAAGACAGGGGGTCCCCTAATGAAAAACTGTTTTTT. As protein: CASSQDRGSPNEKLFF.

The chain employs TRBV11-2 and TRBJ2-7; D is uncertain. The length of the CDR3 is 13 residues. Germline values: CDR1 SGHAT, CDR2 FQNNGV. V dropped 2 bases and J dropped 0 bases, with 5 bases sitting between them. The CDR3 DNA follows: TGTGCCAGCAGCTTATTGCGCTCCTACGAGCAGTACTTC. It specifies CASSLLRSYEQYF.

V usage is TRBV30 and J usage is TRBJ1-4; 7 nucleotides agree with TRBD1. The germline V gene has CDR1 GTSNPN and CDR2 SVGIG (reference sequence). V shed 3 bases, J shed 5 bases, and the junction held 3 bases outside the gene matches. This CDR3 has 13 residues. This CDR3 reads CAWRRTGNEKLFF. As DNA, the CDR3 is TGTGCCTGGAGGAGGACAGGAAATGAAAAACTGTTTTTT.